This TCR beta chain was recovered during a study of post-analysis software for immune sequencing data. About the study: As for disease course, relapsing-remitting, secondary progressive and progressive-relapsing multiple sclerosis were all included.

This clonotype has just a few counts. Its antigen is currently unknown. CDR1 and CDR2 from the germline V gene are LGHDT and YNNKEL (reference sequence). CDR3 size: 15 residues. Trimming took 4 bases from V and 6 from J, leaving 18 bases between them. Study results and caveats: The study found significantly lower normalized Chao1 diversity in multiple sclerosis patients than in controls. The study found TRBV5-6, TRBV5-1 and TRBV20-1 among 5 or 6 TRBV segments more frequent in patients than controls.

Unique molecular identifiers featured in each of the TCR beta cDNA libraries. Yield was approximately 500,000 cDNA molecules from around 0.96 to 9.9 million T cells. TCRdb reanalysed the PCR reads using MiXCR and keeps one entry per CDR3 protein. This sample has about 430,000 distinct CDR3 sequences; over 30% occur once, and the top ten carry approximately 7.6%. The source is a girl aged 2-15 years with multiple sclerosis. Sample: blood. The chain combines TRBV3-1 with TRBJ1-2; the D gene is possibly TRBD1 (6 bases). The CDR3 DNA sequence: TGTGCCAGCAGCCCCAATCCGACAGGATCTAATGGCTACACCTTC. Amino acid sequence: CASSPNPTGSNGYTF.